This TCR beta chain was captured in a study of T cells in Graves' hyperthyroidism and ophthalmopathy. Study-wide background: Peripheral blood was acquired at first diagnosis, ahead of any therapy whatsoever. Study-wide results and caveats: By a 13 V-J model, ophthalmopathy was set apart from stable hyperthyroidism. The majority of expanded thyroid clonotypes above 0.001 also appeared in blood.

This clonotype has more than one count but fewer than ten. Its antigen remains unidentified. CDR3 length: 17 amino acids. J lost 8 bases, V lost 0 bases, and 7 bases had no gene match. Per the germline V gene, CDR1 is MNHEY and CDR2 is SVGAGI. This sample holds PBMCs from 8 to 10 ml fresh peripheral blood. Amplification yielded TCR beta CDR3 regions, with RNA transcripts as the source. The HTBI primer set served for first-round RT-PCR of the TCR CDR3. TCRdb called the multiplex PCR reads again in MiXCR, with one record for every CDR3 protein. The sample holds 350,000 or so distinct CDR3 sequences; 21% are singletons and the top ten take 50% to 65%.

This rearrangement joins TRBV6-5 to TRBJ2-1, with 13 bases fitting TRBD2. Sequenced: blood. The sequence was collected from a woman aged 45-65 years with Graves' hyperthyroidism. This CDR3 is CASSYSTSGGLMYEQFF. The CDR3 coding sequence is TGTGCCAGCAGTTACTCGACTAGCGGGGGGTTAATGTATGAGCAGTTCTTC.